This T cell receptor beta chain came from a study of blood T cell repertoires in COVID-19. Method: immunoSEQ multiplex PCR; TCRdb's copy keeps in-frame clones and lacks some. The repertoire includes roughly 700,000 clones, about 90% of them detected once, and about 0.24% sits in the top ten. Germline loops: CDR1 PRHDT, CDR2 FYEKMQ (reference sequence). There are 14 residues in the CDR3. The V end lost 0 bases, the J end lost 7 bases, and 9 bases lay between the germline ends. Sequencing input: peripheral blood. This rearrangement joins TRBV13 to TRBJ1-4; TRBD1 is a possible D gene (5 bases). The source is a woman aged 18-29 years with acute or convalescent COVID-19. DNA of the CDR3: TGTGCCAGCAGCTTAGGGCAGGGTAGTGAAAAACTGTTTTTT. Its protein is CASSLGQGSEKLFF.